One and the same sample provided the 5 T cell receptor beta chains below, sequenced in a study of T-cell memory formation after mild COVID-19. TCRdb reanalysed the 5' RACE reads using MiXCR and keeps one entry per CDR3 protein. This table has nearly 350,000 distinct CDR3 sequences, around 13% appearing once. The sequencing input was PBMCs or a T cell subset sorted from them (not recorded which). These receptors originate from a man aged 18 to 30 who had mild COVID-19 (a few samples of this study predate the infection). Cell type and time point are not known.

This clonotype was observed a handful of times. The V call is TRBV9, the J call TRBJ2-3, with D possibly matching TRBD2 (6 bases). Germline CDR1 and CDR2: SGDLS and YYNGEE. This CDR3 spans 13 amino acids. The V end lost 3 bases, the J end lost 6 bases, and 11 bases lay between the germline ends. The DNA of the CDR3 is TGTGCCAGCAGCGGCGGGGTCATGGATACGCAGTATTTT. This sequence encodes CASSGGVMDTQYF.

The chain links TRBV24-1 to TRBJ1-1; the D is unclear. Germline V gene sequence: CDR1 KGHDR, CDR2 SFDVKD. The V and J ends lost 4 bases and 1 base respectively, with 15 bases between them. CDR3 size: 16 residues. CDR3 in DNA: TGTGCCACCAGTGAGGTAGAGGGCCAGCCGAACACTGAAGCTTTCTTT. Translating gives CATSEVEGQPNTEAFF.

There are a few counts of this clonotype. The rearrangement joins TRBV11-2 to TRBJ2-7; 10 bases align to TRBD1. Germline V CDR1 and CDR2: SGHAT, FQNNGV. Trimming at V came to 8 bases and at J to 9 bases, leaving 10 bases not matched to a gene. The CDR3 has 13 residues. CDR3 protein: CASGRDRGIWQYV. CDR3 bases: TGTGCCAGCGGACGGGACAGGGGCATTTGGCAGTACGTC.

The J gene is TRBJ1-2, the V gene TRBV15, with a weak D call TRBD1 (5 bases). The CDR3 covers 13 residues. Germline V lookup: CDR1 LNHNV, CDR2 YYDKDF (reference sequence). Between the trimmed V and J ends, which lost 5 bases and 8 bases, there was a span of 15 bases. The CDR3 sequence: CATSSRGREGYTF. The CDR3 DNA follows: TGTGCCACCAGCTCCCGGGGACGGGAGGGCTACACCTTC.

This clonotype showed up just once. The CDR3 spells CASSGGGFTEAFF. The CDR3 region has the DNA TGTGCCAGCAGCGGAGGGGGTTTCACTGAAGCTTTCTTT. This chain joins TRBV9 and TRBJ1-1; TRBD1 is a possible D gene (6 bases). Trimming removed 3 bases at V and 4 bases at J, with 10 bases between. Germline CDR1 SGDLS, CDR2 YYNGEE. The CDR3 is 13 amino acids.